Sequencing of this TCR beta chain was carried out in a study of technical replicates of blood from several donors. J lost 0 bases, V lost 5 bases, and 1 base had no gene match. This CDR3 contains 14 residues. Looked up from germline, CDR1 is SGHVS and CDR2 is FQNEAQ. Profiling relied on immunoSEQ multiplex PCR, and the TCRdb table lists in-frame clones only, not all of them. The sample records more than 75,000 clones, about 95% being singletons. The sample consisted of T cells isolated from PBMCs. The chain recombines TRBV7-8 with TRBJ2-3, with 8 bases matching TRBD1. The receptor was derived from a human donor in good health. The CDR3 spells CASSRDRSTDTQYF. The DNA for the CDR3 is TGTGCCAGCAGCCGGGACAGGAGCACAGATACGCAGTATTTT.